The present T cell receptor beta chain was sequenced within a study of T cells in Graves' hyperthyroidism and ophthalmopathy. This clonotype came up many times. Template material for amplifying TCR beta CDR3 regions consisted of RNA transcripts. With the HTBI primer set, the TCR CDR3 went through a first round of RT-PCR. TCRdb independently ran MiXCR on the multiplex PCR reads; one entry per CDR3 protein. The data hold 400,000 to 550,000 distinct CDR3 sequences, with roughly a quarter observed a single time. Subjects with ophthalmopathy showed a Clinical Activity Score no lower than 3, a NOSPECS grade no lower than 4, and a duration shorter than 3 months. The V gene's germline CDR1 is LNHDA and CDR2 SQIVND (reference sequence). The CDR3 sequence is 16 residues long. The ends were cut back, 2 bases at V and 1 base at J, with 14 bases in the middle.

The chain joins TRBV19 to TRBJ1-1; no reliable D call. Material: blood. This TCR derives from a woman aged 25 to 45 with Graves' ophthalmopathy. CDR3 in amino acids: CASSITPGGSNTEAFF. In nucleotides, the CDR3 is TGTGCCAGTAGTATAACCCCGGGCGGCTCGAACACTGAAGCTTTCTTT.